This TCR beta chain was retrieved from a study of blood T cell repertoires in COVID-19. Overall study: T cells, B-cell-depleted T cells, or PBMCs provided the cDNA or gDNA that served as material.

V lost 4 bases and J lost 3; bases outside the gene matches: 2. In germline, CDR1 is ENHRY, CDR2 SYGVKD. This CDR3 comprises 13 residues. Sequencing was performed with immunoSEQ multiplex PCR; in TCRdb, only in-frame clones are kept and a portion is missing. The sample consists of approximately 250,000 clones, about 85% of them appearing once. The sequence came from a man in his forties with acute or convalescent COVID-19. Sequencing input: peripheral blood. The J gene is TRBJ2-5, the V gene TRBV10-3; 7 bases are shared with TRBD2. This CDR3 reads CAISGRGEETQYF. CDR3 nucleotide sequence: TGTGCCATCAGTGGTCGGGGGGAAGAGACCCAGTACTTC.